The text below deals with one T cell receptor beta chain. Sequencing was performed with immunoSEQ multiplex PCR; in TCRdb, only in-frame clones are kept and a portion is missing. The sample shows some 250,000 clones, around nine tenths of them seen only once. The data stem from a study of blood T cell repertoires in COVID-19. Background on the study: Donors in the United States, Italy and Spain gave samples during acute or convalescent COVID-19. Sources were T cells, B-cell-depleted T cells, or PBMCs; the material itself was cDNA or gDNA.

Germline CDR1 is SGHRS and CDR2 is YFSETQ. J lost 4 bases, V lost 4 bases, and 10 bases had no gene match. This CDR3 has 15 residues. The chain combines TRBV5-1 with TRBJ2-5; 7 bases are shared with TRBD2. The source is a young man with active or convalescent COVID-19. Source material: peripheral blood. The CDR3 here is CASSPSVGLGETQYF. The CDR3 DNA reads TGCGCCAGCAGCCCCTCCGTCGGACTAGGAGAGACCCAGTACTTC.